This T cell receptor beta chain was documented in a study of T cell responses to AZD1222 COVID-19 vaccine. Trimming pared 6 bases from V and 6 bases from J, leaving 12 bases between. The CDR3 totals 13 residues. Germline CDR1 and CDR2: SNHLY and FYNNEI. This table comes from immunoSEQ multiplex PCR, and its TCRdb copy is limited to in-frame clones, with some not included. Seen here are 90,000 to 110,000 clones, roughly 91% observed once, and the top ten hold 9.1%. The input for sequencing was peripheral blood, taken on day 0 of AZD1222 vaccination. The chain carries TRBV2 and TRBJ1-5; D unclear. This receptor was identified in an adult in good health. The CDR3 nucleotides are TGTGCCAGCAGCGTAGCCCCAGGTCAGCCCCAGCATTTT. This translates into CASSVAPGQPQHF.